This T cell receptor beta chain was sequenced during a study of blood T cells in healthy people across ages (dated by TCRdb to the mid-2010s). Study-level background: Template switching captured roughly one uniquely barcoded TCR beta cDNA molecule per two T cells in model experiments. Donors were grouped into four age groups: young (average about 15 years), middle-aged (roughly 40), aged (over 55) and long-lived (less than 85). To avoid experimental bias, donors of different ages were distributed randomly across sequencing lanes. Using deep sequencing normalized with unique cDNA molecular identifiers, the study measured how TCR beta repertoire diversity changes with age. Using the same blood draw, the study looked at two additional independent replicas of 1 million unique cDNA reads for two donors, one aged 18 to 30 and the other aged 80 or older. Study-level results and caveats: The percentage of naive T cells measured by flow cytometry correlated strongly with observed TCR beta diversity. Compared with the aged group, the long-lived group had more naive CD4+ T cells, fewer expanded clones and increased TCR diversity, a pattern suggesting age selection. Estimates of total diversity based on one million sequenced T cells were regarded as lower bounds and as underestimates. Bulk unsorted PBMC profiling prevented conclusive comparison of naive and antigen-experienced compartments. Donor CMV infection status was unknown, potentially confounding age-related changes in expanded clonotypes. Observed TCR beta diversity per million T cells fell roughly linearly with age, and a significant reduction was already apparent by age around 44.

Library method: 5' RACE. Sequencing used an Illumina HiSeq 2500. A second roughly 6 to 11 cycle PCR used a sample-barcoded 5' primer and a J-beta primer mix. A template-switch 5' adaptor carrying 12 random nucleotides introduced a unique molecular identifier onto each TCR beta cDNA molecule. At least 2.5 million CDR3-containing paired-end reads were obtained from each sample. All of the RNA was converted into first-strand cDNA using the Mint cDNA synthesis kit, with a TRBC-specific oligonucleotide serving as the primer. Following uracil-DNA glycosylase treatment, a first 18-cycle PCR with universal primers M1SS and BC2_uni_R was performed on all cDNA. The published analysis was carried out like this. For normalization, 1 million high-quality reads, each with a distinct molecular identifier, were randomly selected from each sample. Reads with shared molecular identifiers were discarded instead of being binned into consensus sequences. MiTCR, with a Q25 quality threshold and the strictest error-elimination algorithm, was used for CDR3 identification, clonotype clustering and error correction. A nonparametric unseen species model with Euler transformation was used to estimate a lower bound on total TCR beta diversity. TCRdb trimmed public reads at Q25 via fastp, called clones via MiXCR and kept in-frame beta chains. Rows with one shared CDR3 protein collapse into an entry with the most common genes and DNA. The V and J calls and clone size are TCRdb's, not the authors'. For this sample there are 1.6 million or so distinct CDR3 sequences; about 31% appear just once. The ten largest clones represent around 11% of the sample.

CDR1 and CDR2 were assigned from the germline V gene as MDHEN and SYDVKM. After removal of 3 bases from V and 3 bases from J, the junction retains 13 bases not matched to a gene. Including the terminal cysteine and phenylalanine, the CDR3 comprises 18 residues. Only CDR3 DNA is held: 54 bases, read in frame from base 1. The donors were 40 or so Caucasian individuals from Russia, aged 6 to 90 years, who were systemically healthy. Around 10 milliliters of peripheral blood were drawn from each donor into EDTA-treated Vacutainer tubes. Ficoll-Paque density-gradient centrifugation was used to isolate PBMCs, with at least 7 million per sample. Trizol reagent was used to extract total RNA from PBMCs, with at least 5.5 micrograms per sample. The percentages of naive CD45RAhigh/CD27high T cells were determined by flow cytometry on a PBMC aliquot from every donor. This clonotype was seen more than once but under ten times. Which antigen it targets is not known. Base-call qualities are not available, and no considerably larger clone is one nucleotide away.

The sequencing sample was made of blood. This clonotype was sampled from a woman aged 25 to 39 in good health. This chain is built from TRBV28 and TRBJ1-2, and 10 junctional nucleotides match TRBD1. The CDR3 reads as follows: CASSFSDRGSFNDYGYTF. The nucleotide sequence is TGTGCCAGCAGTTTCTCGGACAGGGGGTCCTTTAATGACTATGGCTACACCTTC.